The table lists the clone carrying this TCR beta chain with a few counts. What it recognizes is unknown. This entry comes from a study of T-cell memory formation after mild COVID-19. Study as a whole: For the most part, TCR clusters were specific to one donor. Study-wide findings and caveats: Clonal second-wave expansions that peaked on day 37 had unconfirmed SARS-CoV-2 specificity. Prior to infection, memory already included some responding clones, suggesting cross-reactive memory joined.

Constant-segment primers were used for 5'RACE, and the resulting TCR alpha and TCR beta cDNA libraries carried sample barcodes and UMIs. TCRdb redid the calling of the 5' RACE reads with MiXCR, one entry per CDR3 protein. The data show roughly 120,000 distinct CDR3 sequences, with approximately 15% seen just once and 14% held by the top ten. With V trimmed by 0 bases and J by 7 bases, 7 bases remained unmatched. CDR3 size: 16 residues. CDR1 and CDR2 from the germline V gene are SNHLY and FYNNEI. The sequence derives from an adult woman who had mild COVID-19 (a few samples of this study predate the infection). Cell type and time point are not known. The V call is TRBV2, the J call TRBJ1-2; 11 bases line up with TRBD1. Sequences were obtained from PBMCs or a T cell subset sorted from them (not recorded which). As DNA, the CDR3 is TGTGCCAGCAGTGAAGCCTCAGAGGGGACAGGGGGTGGCTACACCTTC. Translated: CASSEASEGTGGGYTF.